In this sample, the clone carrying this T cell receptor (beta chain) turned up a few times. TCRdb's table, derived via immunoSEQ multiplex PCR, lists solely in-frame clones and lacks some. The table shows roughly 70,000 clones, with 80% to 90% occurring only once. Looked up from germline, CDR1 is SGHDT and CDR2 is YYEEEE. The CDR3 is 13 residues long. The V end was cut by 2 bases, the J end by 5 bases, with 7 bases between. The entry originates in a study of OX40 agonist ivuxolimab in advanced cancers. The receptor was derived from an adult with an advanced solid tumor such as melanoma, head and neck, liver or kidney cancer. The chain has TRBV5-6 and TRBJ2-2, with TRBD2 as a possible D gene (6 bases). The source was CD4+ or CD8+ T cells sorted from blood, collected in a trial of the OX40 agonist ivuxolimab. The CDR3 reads CASSFRGTGELFF. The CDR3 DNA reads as TGTGCCAGCAGCTTCCGGGGGACCGGGGAGCTGTTTTTT.